A selection of T cell receptor beta chains follows, all from one sample in a study of cytomegalovirus exposure and HLA in healthy donors. Profiling relied on immunoSEQ multiplex PCR, and the TCRdb table lists in-frame clones only, not all of them. The profile shows 150,000 to 200,000 clones, around 76% of them singletons. The sequencing sample was made of PBMCs. The source of these receptors is a man aged 35 to 55 in good health and CMV-seropositive. The CDR3 runs from the conserved cysteine through the conserved F or W. The D gene is left open where the match is weak.

j_gene | d_gene | v_gene | CDR3aa
TRBJ2-7 | . | TRBV11-2 | CASSYGTPATYEQYF
TRBJ2-7 | TRBD2 | TRBV30 | CAGLGLAGVEQYF
TRBJ1-5 | TRBD1 | TRBV18 | CASSRGGGQPQHF
TRBJ2-3 | . | TRBV4-3 | CASSQGGLARGHTQYF
TRBJ1-2 | . | TRBV9 | CASSDRGTGYTF
TRBJ1-2 | TRBD1 | TRBV6-1 | CASSDFTGARASMYGYTF
TRBJ2-7 | . | TRBV30 | CAWRVSYEQYF
TRBJ1-4 | . | TRBV4-3 | CASSQDWRVANEKLFF
TRBJ1-4 | TRBD1 | TRBV11-1 | CASSSRTGVYKDEKLFF
TRBJ1-6 | TRBD1 | TRBV6-6 | CASSIDRGPYNSPLHF
TRBJ2-7 | TRBD1 | TRBV19 | CASSIDRRTGDEQYF
TRBJ1-1 | . | TRBV6-5 | CASSYSRATINTEAFF
TRBJ1-5 | . | TRBV12-5 | CASGSIKGDQPQHF
TRBJ2-2 | . | TRBV4-3 | CASSQARFNTGELFF
TRBJ2-2 | . | TRBV4-1 | CASSQIVDTGELFF
TRBJ2-1 | . | TRBV5-6 | CASSLQAPEQFF
TRBJ1-1 | . | TRBV9 | CASSVGQGGMNTEAFF
TRBJ1-6 | . | TRBV9 | CASSVAGGSLHF
TRBJ2-5 | TRBD1 | TRBV27 | CAIPGTVQETQYF
TRBJ2-2 | TRBD2 | TRBV9 | CASSGSGVNTGELFF
TRBJ2-7 | TRBD1 | TRBV5-1 | CASSFGTAYEQYF
TRBJ1-1 | . | TRBV28 | CASSLLGATEAFF
TRBJ1-4 | TRBD1 | TRBV7-9 | CASSSQGDEKLFF
TRBJ2-3 | . | TRBV27 | CATVGPSTDTQYF
TRBJ2-7 | . | TRBV7-2 | CASSLGPGEQYF
TRBJ1-5 | . | TRBV4-1 | CASSQESNQPQHF
TRBJ1-1 | . | TRBV11-3 | CASSLEGGPIPSRTEAFF
TRBJ2-7 | . | TRBV29-1 | CSVETGKGYEQYF
TRBJ1-2 | TRBD1 | TRBV27 | CATRQGAYGYTF
TRBJ2-3 | . | TRBV5-4 | CASLRWGADTQYF
TRBJ1-2 | . | TRBV10-3 | CAISESAGSSYGYTF
TRBJ1-2 | . | TRBV11-1 | CASSQQNNYGYTF
TRBJ1-1 | . | TRBV18 | CASSLGGNTEAFF
TRBJ2-1 | TRBD1 | TRBV15 | CATSRGTGQNEQFF
TRBJ2-3 | . | TRBV7-8 | CASSSWIAVERGDTQYF
TRBJ2-1 | TRBD2 | TRBV25-1 | CASSPTSPSSYNEQFF
TRBJ1-3 | TRBD1 | TRBV19 | CASNTNRGPGNTIYF